These 32 T cell receptor beta chains came from one sample sequenced in a study of shared clonotypes between healthy human individuals. Libraries were prepared by immunoSEQ multiplex PCR; TCRdb keeps only in-frame clonotypes and omits some of them. The sample has about 2.1 million clones; around 95% are singletons. Naive CD8 cells were CD45RO-negative, positively selected for CCR7, excluding terminally differentiated effector memory CD45RA+ cells. Input material: naive CD8+ T cells from PBMCs. The receptors originated from a young man in good health. Some clones in this sample may be carry-over from other donors' samples.

In its sample, this clone was seen a few times. The chain joins TRBV4-1 to TRBJ1-5; no clear D gene. The CDR3 is 14 residues long. Germline CDR1 reads MGHRA; CDR2 reads YSYEKL. V lost 3 bases and J 0 bases, leaving 6 bases between the germline ends. The CDR3 DNA reads as TGCGCCAGCAGCCACAGCATTAGCAATCAGCCCCAGCATTTT. Translating gives CASSHSISNQPQHF.

This chain links TRBV13 with TRBJ2-3, with D uncertain. V was pared by 5 bases and J by 2 bases, with 11 bases between. This CDR3 is built from 14 residues. Per germline, CDR1 PRHDT and CDR2 FYEKMQ (reference sequence). CDR3 in DNA: TGTGCCAGCAGCGACCGTTCGAACACAGATACGCAGTATTTT. This gives the protein CASSDRSNTDTQYF.

This clone turned up a few times. Other nucleotide sequences in the sample specify the same CDR3. The gene calls are TRBV11-2 and TRBJ2-1; unclear D gene. Trimming took off 1 base at V and 4 bases at J, with 2 bases between the two ends. The CDR3 covers 12 residues. The germline V gene encodes CDR1 SGHAT and CDR2 FQNNGV. The CDR3 DNA reads as TGTGCCAGCAGCTTAGGTTACAATGAGCAGTTCTTC. Translation gives CASSLGYNEQFF.

The genes are TRBV27 and TRBJ2-7, with 7 bases lining up with TRBD1. CDR1 and CDR2 from the germline V gene are MNHEY and SMNVEV (reference sequence). J was trimmed by 3 bases and V by 4 bases; bases with no gene match: 12. The CDR3 length is 16 residues. CDR3 DNA: TGTGCCAGCAGTTCGCTGAAGACAGGGACAAACTACGAGCAGTACTTC. Its translation: CASSSLKTGTNYEQYF.

The V and J genes are TRBV5-6 and TRBJ2-7, with D possibly being TRBD2 (5 bases). V dropped 2 bases and J dropped 7 bases, with 13 bases sitting between them. The germline V gene has CDR1 SGHDT and CDR2 YYEEEE. This CDR3 region has 13 residues. CDR3 loop: CASSFSGSAEQYF. Written as DNA, the CDR3 is TGTGCCAGCAGCTTTTCGGGGTCCGCGGAGCAGTACTTC.

Here the CDR3 DNA reads TGTGCCAGCAGCTTGGGGCGGACAGGCGAGCAGTACTTC. Its protein product is CASSLGRTGEQYF. The chain couples TRBV5-6 to TRBJ2-7; TRBD1 matches at 7 bases. J lost 6 bases, V lost 0 bases, and 3 bases had no gene match. The CDR3 is 13 amino acids. The V gene's germline CDR1 is SGHDT and CDR2 YYEEEE.

A few counts support this clone. The rearrangement uses TRBV4-1 and TRBJ1-2; 10 bases agree with TRBD1. Germline-derived CDR1 and CDR2 are MGHRA and YSYEKL. V was pared by 4 bases and J by 8 bases, with 7 bases of the junction left unmatched. The CDR3 runs 14 residues. This CDR3 is CASSPRQGAGGYTF. Written as DNA, the CDR3 is TGCGCCAGCAGCCCCAGACAGGGGGCGGGAGGCTACACCTTC.

The J gene is TRBJ2-3, the V gene TRBV2, with 8 bases lining up with TRBD2. The CDR3 is 15 amino acids. Per the germline V gene, CDR1 is SNHLY and CDR2 is FYNNEI. V lost 6 bases and J lost 1; bases outside the gene matches: 6. The CDR3 reads CASRDSGMGTDTQYF. The CDR3 bases are TGTGCCAGCAGAGATAGCGGGATGGGCACAGATACGCAGTATTTT.

The gene calls are TRBV28 and TRBJ2-3; 7 nucleotides match TRBD2. The V segment lost 2 bases and the J segment 1 base; nucleotides outside the gene matches: 9. Per the germline V gene, CDR1 is MDHEN and CDR2 is SYDVKM. The CDR3 length is 17 residues. In nucleotides, the CDR3 is TGTGCCAGCAGTTTAAGCGGCGGGAGACGGGGCACAGATACGCAGTATTTT. Translating it yields CASSLSGGRRGTDTQYF. Supplemented by reference TRBV28 and TRBJ2-3, the full variable domain reads DVKVTQSSRYLVKRTGEKVFLECVQDMDHENMFWYRQDPGLGLRLIYFSYDVKMKEKGDIPEGYSVSREKKERFSLILESASTNQTSMYLCASSLSGGRRGTDTQYFGPGTRLTVL.

The chain has TRBV6-5 and TRBJ2-3; 7 positions agree with TRBD2. J was trimmed by 2 bases and V by 6 bases; bases with no gene match: 8. The CDR3 totals 15 residues. The germline gives CDR1 MNHEY, CDR2 SVGAGI. CDR3 DNA: TGTGCCAGCAGCCCCTTGGGACTACACACAGATACGCAGTATTTT. It codes for CASSPLGLHTDTQYF.

The V and J genes are TRBV4-1 and TRBJ1-2; no clear D. Between the trimmed V and J ends, which lost 3 bases and 0 bases, there was a span of 11 bases. Germline assignment: CDR1 MGHRA and CDR2 YSYEKL. The CDR3 covers 15 residues. The CDR3 region has the DNA TGCGCCAGCAGCCAGTTTATTGGGACTAACTATGGCTACACCTTC. It specifies CASSQFIGTNYGYTF.

Notes on this clone: Other DNA sequences in this specimen translate into the identical CDR3. This chain links TRBV6-5 with TRBJ2-7; unclear D gene. V lost 0 bases to trimming and J lost 4 bases, with 7 bases between them. The CDR3 covers 13 residues. Germline-derived CDR1 and CDR2 are MNHEY and SVGAGI. The CDR3 DNA is TGTGCCAGCAGTTACTCGGGGTCTTACGAGCAGTACTTC. It yields the protein CASSYSGSYEQYF.

The chain uses TRBV5-6 and TRBJ2-7, with 10 bases that match TRBD1. The CDR3 consists of 19 residues. CDR1 and CDR2 from the germline V gene are SGHDT and YYEEEE. The ends lost 3 bases at V and 3 bases at J; junction bases unmatched: 18. CDR3 nucleotides: TGTGCCAGCAGCTCCCGTACACTAGACAGGGGGCGGTCGGTCTACGAGCAGTACTTC. As protein: CASSSRTLDRGRSVYEQYF.

The V and J genes are TRBV7-9 and TRBJ2-7; no clear D. Trimming stripped 5 bases from V and 3 bases from J, with 11 bases between. Germline V gene data show CDR1 as SEHNR and CDR2 as FQNEAQ (reference sequence). The CDR3 consists of 13 residues. The CDR3: CASSQKDYYEQYF. DNA of the CDR3: TGTGCCAGCAGCCAGAAGGATTACTACGAGCAGTACTTC.

Of note for this clone: The junction departs from the called germline gene at one end, perhaps through a read error. The chain combines TRBV10-3 with TRBJ2-7; 7 bases agree with TRBD1. The germline V gene has CDR1 ENHRY and CDR2 SYGVKD. CDR3 length: 12 residues. CDR3 protein: CAVRDSAYEQYF. CDR3 nucleotide sequence: TGTGCCGTCAGGGACAGCGCCTACGAGCAGTACTTC.

The rearrangement joins TRBV29-1 to TRBJ2-5, with D hard to call. The V end lost 3 bases, the J end lost 2 bases, and 13 bases lay between the germline ends. The CDR3 loop spans 14 amino acids. The germline V gene encodes CDR1 SQVTM and CDR2 ANQGSEA. CDR3 in DNA: TGCAGCGTTGATGAGATTGGGATACAAGAGACCCAGTACTTC. Translated: CSVDEIGIQETQYF.

The chain combines TRBV15 with TRBJ1-1; TRBD1 matches 8 bases. This CDR3 contains 15 residues. The germline V gene has CDR1 LNHNV and CDR2 YYDKDF (reference sequence). V lost 8 bases to trimming and J lost 1 base; unmatched junction nucleotides: 9. CDR3: CATLPGGRENTEAFF. DNA of the CDR3: TGTGCCACCCTTCCAGGGGGCAGAGAGAACACTGAAGCTTTCTTT.

J is TRBJ2-3 and V is TRBV11-2, with D unclear. Trimming stripped 1 base from V and 0 bases from J, with 17 bases between. The CDR3 is 18 amino acids. Looked up from germline, CDR1 is SGHAT and CDR2 is FQNNGV. For the CDR3, the DNA is TGTGCCAGCAGCTTAGGTCGCCAGCCGATAGAAAGCACAGATACGCAGTATTTT. It specifies CASSLGRQPIESTDTQYF.

The V call is TRBV11-2, the J call TRBJ1-2; 12 bases line up with TRBD1. The J segment lost 3 bases and the V segment lost 4 bases, leaving 3 bases of the junction unmatched. Germline assignment: CDR1 SGHAT and CDR2 FQNNGV. This CDR3 has 15 amino acids. The CDR3 nucleotides read TGTGCCAGCAGCTCCGGGACAGGGGGCCACTATGGCTACACCTTC. Protein sequence: CASSSGTGGHYGYTF.

Details on this clone: The junction and the germline gene differ at one end; a read error may be behind it. The chain employs TRBV19 and TRBJ2-7; 9 nucleotides match TRBD1. The germline CDR1 and CDR2 sequences are LNHDA and SQIVND (reference sequence). This CDR3 is built from 13 residues. The CDR3 DNA reads TGTGCCAGCAGTATGGGGACAGGGTTCGAGCAGTACTTC. It translates to CASSMGTGFEQYF.

This clone was picked up one time. V gene TRBV27 combines with J gene TRBJ2-3; no reliable D call. The CDR3 is 10 residues long. V was pared by 8 bases and J by 2 bases, with 2 bases between. From germline, CDR1 is MNHEY and CDR2 SMNVEV (reference sequence). The CDR3 reads CASLTDTQYF. In DNA form, the CDR3 reads TGTGCCAGCCTCACAGATACGCAGTATTTT.

The chain carries TRBV13 and TRBJ2-7; 7 positions match TRBD2. The ends lost 5 bases at V and 5 bases at J; junction bases unmatched: 9. CDR3 length equals 14 residues. Germline assignment: CDR1 PRHDT and CDR2 FYEKMQ (reference sequence). Here the CDR3 reads CASSQSGGLNEQYF. The CDR3 coding sequence is TGTGCCAGCAGCCAGTCGGGGGGACTCAACGAGCAGTACTTC.

The genes are TRBV7-8 and TRBJ2-3; the D gene could be TRBD1 or TRBD2 (6 bases each). Germline V gene sequence: CDR1 SGHVS, CDR2 FQNEAQ. CDR3 length: 17 amino acids. The V gene lost 3 bases and the J gene lost 0 bases, with 16 bases spanning the gap. In DNA form, the CDR3 reads TGTGCCAGCAGCTTCACCGTCGGGGGCCTTAGCACAGATACGCAGTATTTT. Translated: CASSFTVGGLSTDTQYF.

The chain is built from TRBV27 and TRBJ1-2, with 9 bases that match TRBD1. The germline gives CDR1 MNHEY, CDR2 SMNVEV (reference sequence). The junction had 9 bases not matched to a gene; V was cut back by 4 bases and J by 3 bases. The CDR3 runs 16 residues. CDR3 in amino acids: CASSYSSTGGYYGYTF. As DNA, the CDR3 is TGTGCCAGCAGTTACTCTTCGACAGGGGGTTACTATGGCTACACCTTC.

The gene calls are TRBV5-1 and TRBJ2-2; 9 positions match TRBD2. CDR1 and CDR2 (germline): SGHRS, YFSETQ. The CDR3 covers 17 residues. Germline trimming cut 3 bases from V and 7 bases from J; bases unmatched to any gene: 13. The CDR3 loop is CASSSPPGLAVSGELFF. CDR3 coding DNA: TGCGCCAGCAGCTCCCCCCCGGGACTAGCTGTCAGCGGGGAGCTGTTTTTT.

The V gene is TRBV15, the J gene TRBJ2-7; 7 bases agree with TRBD1. Germline V gene lookup returns CDR1 LNHNV and CDR2 YYDKDF (reference sequence). With V trimmed by 9 bases and J by 2 bases, 7 bases remained unmatched. The CDR3 totals 13 residues. CDR3 sequence: CATAGGLPYEQYF. The CDR3 DNA is TGTGCCACAGCAGGGGGTTTACCCTACGAGCAGTACTTC. Based on the CDR3 plus reference TRBV15 and TRBJ2-7, the full variable domain is DAMVIQNPRYQVTQFGKPVTLSCSQTLNHNVMYWYQQKSSQAPKLLFHYYDKDFNNEADTPDNFQSRRPNTSFCFLDIRSPGLGDTAMYLCATAGGLPYEQYFGPGTRLTVT.

As DNA, the CDR3 is TGCGCCAGCAGCCTGACAGGGGACTACGAGCAGTACTTC. Translation: CASSLTGDYEQYF. This chain uses TRBV4-1 with TRBJ2-7, with TRBD1 matching 8 bases. The trim removed 4 bases at V and 3 bases at J, leaving 2 bases unmatched. The germline CDR1 and CDR2 sequences are MGHRA and YSYEKL. The CDR3 covers 13 residues.

This clone came up once. This chain connects TRBV11-3 to TRBJ2-2; no clear D. The V gene's germline CDR1 is SGHNT and CDR2 YENEEA. The CDR3 spans 14 residues. V shed 0 bases and J shed 4 bases, with 6 bases lying between them. The CDR3 is CASSLDPLTGELFF. The CDR3 region has the DNA TGTGCCAGCAGCTTAGACCCCCTCACCGGGGAGCTGTTTTTT.

This chain joins TRBV28 and TRBJ1-2, with D possibly matching TRBD1 (5 bases). This CDR3 is 15 amino acids long. Germline V gives CDR1 MDHEN, CDR2 SYDVKM. V lost 2 bases and J lost 2, with 12 bases in between. This CDR3 reads CASSLVGDANYGYTF. CDR3 DNA sequence: TGTGCCAGCAGTTTAGTCGGGGACGCAAACTATGGCTACACCTTC.

The chain links TRBV9 to TRBJ2-7; weak D call: TRBD1 (6 bases). CDR1 and CDR2 (germline): SGDLS, YYNGEE. This CDR3 is built from 14 residues. Trimming took 3 bases from V and 5 from J, leaving 15 bases between them. The CDR3 region is CASSAGQRGNEQYF. CDR3 sequence (DNA): TGTGCCAGCAGCGCGGGACAAAGAGGCAACGAGCAGTACTTC.

The chain uses TRBV27 and TRBJ1-2; D is ambiguous. Germline V CDR1 and CDR2: MNHEY, SMNVEV (reference sequence). The V and J ends lost 4 bases and 3 bases respectively, with 18 bases between them. There are 16 residues in the CDR3. The CDR3 region has the DNA TGTGCCAGCAGTTATTTAGTCGAGGGCTACCACTATGGCTACACCTTC. It codes for CASSYLVEGYHYGYTF.

This clone was observed a few times. This CDR3 is also generated by other DNA sequences in the sample. The CDR3 protein is CSARYYEQYF. In DNA, the CDR3 is TGCAGTGCTAGATACTACGAGCAGTACTTC. The rearrangement links TRBV20-1 to TRBJ2-7; D remains ambiguous. Germline assignment: CDR1 DFQATT and CDR2 SNEGSKA (reference sequence). V was shortened by 2 bases and J by 3 bases, with 2 bases between the two germline ends. The CDR3 covers 10 residues.